This T cell receptor (beta chain) is drawn from a study of OX40 agonist ivuxolimab in advanced cancers. Germline lookup yields CDR1 SGHDN and CDR2 FVKESK. V lost 0 bases and J 4 bases, leaving 12 bases between the germline ends. The CDR3 sequence is 15 residues long. The count of this clone is one. The method was immunoSEQ multiplex PCR; TCRdb's version includes in-frame clones alone and lacks a portion of them. The repertoire holds approximately 60,000 clones, with 90% to 95% as singletons. The receptor's source is an adult with an advanced solid tumor such as melanoma, head and neck, liver or kidney cancer. This specimen was CD4+ or CD8+ T cells sorted from blood, taken in a trial of the OX40 agonist ivuxolimab. This chain links TRBV14 with TRBJ1-2; no definite D call. The CDR3 region has the DNA TGTGCCAGCAGCCAAGAGTCTTCGGAGGGCTATGGCTACACCTTC. Translating it yields CASSQESSEGYGYTF.